This TCR beta chain comes out of a study of cytomegalovirus exposure and HLA in healthy donors. Findings and limits, study-wide: The study found most TCR sequences rare, yet found some public TCRs in many donors. The listing of roughly 160 TCR beta chains classed them as cytomegalovirus-associated.

TCRdb's copy holds only in-frame clones and misses some; the assay was immunoSEQ multiplex PCR. The profile covers some 120,000 clones, with around nine tenths appearing a single time and around 3.3% taken by the ten largest. Deletions cut 5 bases from V and 5 bases from J, with 18 bases between. The germline V gene encodes CDR1 MNHEY and CDR2 SVGAGI. This CDR3 is 15 amino acids long. As regards this clone: Its antigen is still unknown.

The rearrangement links TRBV6-5 to TRBJ1-2, with D perhaps TRBD1 (6 bases). Sequences were obtained from PBMCs. The origin of this receptor is a man between 25 and 39 years old in good health and CMV-seronegative. The CDR3 DNA follows: TGTGCCAGCAGTCGCCCCGTTGGCAGGGGATATGGCTACACCTTC. Translation: CASSRPVGRGYGYTF.